Each of the 23 T cell receptor beta chains below was sequenced from the same sample in a study of blood T cell repertoires in COVID-19. The repertoire was sequenced with immunoSEQ multiplex PCR; TCRdb's copy has only in-frame clones and lacks some. The table includes some 86,000 clones, 65% to 85% detected once. What was sequenced was peripheral blood. These receptors came from an elderly woman with active or convalescent COVID-19.

CDR3 DNA: TGTGCCAGTAGTCCGACAGGGAGTTTTGGAAACACCATATATTTT. Protein sequence: CASSPTGSFGNTIYF. The gene calls are TRBV19 and TRBJ1-3; 7 bases are shared with TRBD1. The CDR3 is 15 amino acids. With V trimmed by 5 bases and J by 3 bases, 7 bases remained unmatched. CDR1 is LNHDA, CDR2 SQIVND, per germline (reference sequence).

The chain employs TRBV5-1 and TRBJ2-2; 9 positions match TRBD2. V was clipped by 5 bases and J by 6 bases; unmatched bases: 8. The CDR3 runs to 15 residues. In germline, CDR1 is SGHRS, CDR2 YFSETQ. Here the CDR3 reads CASSWRGGSAGELFF. The CDR3 DNA is TGCGCCAGCAGTTGGCGGGGGGGCAGCGCCGGGGAGCTGTTTTTT.

This clone was observed once. The CDR3 nucleotides are TGTGCCAGCAGCCCCGCGGGACAGGCAGGCAATGAGCAGTTCTTC. The encoded protein is CASSPAGQAGNEQFF. The genes are TRBV11-2 and TRBJ2-1; 8 bases fit TRBD1. The CDR3 totals 15 residues. The germline V gene encodes CDR1 SGHAT and CDR2 FQNNGV. Unmatched junction bases numbered 9, after V lost 5 bases and J lost 6 bases.

This clone was seen a few times. The chain has TRBV19 and TRBJ1-5; D unresolved. V shed 4 bases and J shed 3 bases, with 7 bases lying between them. The CDR3 runs to 13 residues. Looked up from germline, CDR1 is LNHDA and CDR2 is SQIVND (reference sequence). CDR3 loop: CASSTQNNQPQHF. CDR3 DNA sequence: TGTGCCAGTAGTACCCAGAACAATCAGCCCCAGCATTTT. Together with reference TRBV19 and TRBJ1-5, the CDR3 gives the full variable domain: DGGITQSPKYLFRKEGQNVTLSCEQNLNHDAMYWYRQDPGQGLRLIYYSQIVNDFQKGDIAEGYSVSREKKESFPLTVTSAQKNPTAFYLCASSTQNNQPQHFGDGTRLSIL.

This chain links TRBV5-1 with TRBJ2-5, with TRBD1 as a possible D gene (6 bases). The germline V gene has CDR1 SGHRS and CDR2 YFSETQ. This CDR3 has 15 amino acids. V lost 0 bases and J lost 5, with 14 bases in between. The CDR3 nucleotides are TGCGCCAGCAGCTTGGCGTTTGGCGGACAGGAGACCCAGTACTTC. Protein: CASSLAFGGQETQYF.

This sequence joins TRBV19 and TRBJ2-3, with 13 bases aligning to TRBD2. Germline V gene lookup returns CDR1 LNHDA and CDR2 SQIVND (reference sequence). CDR3 size: 16 residues. The V gene end was trimmed by 5 bases and the J gene end by 5 bases; junction bases not matched to a gene: 7. The CDR3 spells CASSPWTSGGRDTQYF. CDR3 coding DNA: TGTGCCAGTAGTCCGTGGACTAGCGGGGGACGAGATACGCAGTATTTT.

The gene calls are TRBV5-1 and TRBJ2-1; TRBD2 aligns across 9 bases. Germline V lookup: CDR1 SGHRS, CDR2 YFSETQ. Unmatched junction bases numbered 6, after V lost 7 bases and J lost 4 bases. CDR3 length equals 14 residues. In DNA form, the CDR3 reads TGCGCCAGCCGAACTAGCGGGCCGTACAATGAGCAGTTCTTC. Translated: CASRTSGPYNEQFF.

This clone was detected only once. The chain links TRBV28 to TRBJ2-1, with 10 bases identical to TRBD1. The CDR3 spans 14 residues. The germline CDR1 and CDR2 sequences are MDHEN and SYDVKM. The V gene end was trimmed by 6 bases and the J gene end by 2 bases; junction bases not matched to a gene: 1. The CDR3 DNA reads as TGTGCCAGCAGCGGGACAGGGGCCTACAATGAGCAGTTCTTC. Its translation is CASSGTGAYNEQFF.

J is TRBJ2-6 and V is TRBV2; 7 bases match TRBD1. The CDR3 length is 17 residues. Germline V CDR1 and CDR2: SNHLY, FYNNEI. The ends lost 6 bases at V and 0 bases at J; junction bases unmatched: 8. The CDR3 DNA reads TGTGCCAGCAGCCAGGACAGGATTTACTCTGGGGCCAACGTCCTGACTTTC. This encodes CASSQDRIYSGANVLTF.

The chain combines TRBV9 with TRBJ2-1, with TRBD1 identical over 8 bases. With 4 bases clipped from V and 7 bases from J, the junction kept 7 bases outside the gene matches. The CDR3 is 14 residues long. Germline-derived CDR1 and CDR2 are SGDLS and YYNGEE. The CDR3: CASSPGQGPNEQFF. The DNA for the CDR3 is TGTGCCAGCAGCCCTGGACAGGGCCCAAATGAGCAGTTCTTC.

Worth noting for this clone: Other DNA sequences of this sample code for an identical CDR3. The V and J genes are TRBV19 and TRBJ1-5, with D possibly matching TRBD1 (5 bases). V was shortened by 3 bases and J by 6 bases, with 15 bases between the two germline ends. This CDR3 spans 15 amino acids. The germline V gene encodes CDR1 LNHDA and CDR2 SQIVND (reference sequence). CDR3 DNA sequence: TGTGCCAGTAGTATTGGGGGGGGTAGCGGTCAGCCCCAGCATTTT. As protein: CASSIGGGSGQPQHF.

V usage is TRBV6-1 and J usage is TRBJ1-1, with TRBD1 matching over 9 bases. With V trimmed by 5 bases and J by 3 bases, 10 bases remained unmatched. In germline, CDR1 is MNHNS, CDR2 SASEGT. The length of the CDR3 is 16 residues. The CDR3: CASSQGTGTVYTEAFF. The CDR3 nucleotides read TGTGCCAGCAGTCAAGGGACAGGGACTGTCTACACTGAAGCTTTCTTT.

The chain has TRBV7-3 and TRBJ2-2; 9 bases map to TRBD1. Looked up from germline, CDR1 is SGHTA and CDR2 is FQGTGA. This CDR3 has 15 amino acids. V lost 0 bases to trimming and J lost 6 bases; unmatched junction nucleotides: 2. CDR3 loop: CASSLTGQGSGELFF. CDR3 DNA: TGTGCCAGCAGCTTAACGGGACAGGGTTCCGGGGAGCTGTTTTTT.

The gene calls are TRBV2 and TRBJ1-1; no clear D gene. This CDR3 comprises 15 residues. The V gene lost 9 bases and the J gene lost 0 bases, with 17 bases spanning the gap. CDR1 and CDR2 from the germline V gene are SNHLY and FYNNEI. CDR3 in amino acids: CARKNNEGMNTEAFF. CDR3 in DNA: TGTGCCAGAAAGAATAATGAGGGAATGAACACTGAAGCTTTCTTT.

The chain carries TRBV5-1 and TRBJ1-1, with a possible D match to TRBD1 (6 bases). Deletions cut 1 base from V and 3 bases from J, with 16 bases between. Germline CDR1 and CDR2: SGHRS and YFSETQ. The CDR3 extends over 16 amino acids. The CDR3 DNA sequence: TGCGCCAGCAGCTTGAGACACTTCCCAGGGGACACTGAAGCTTTCTTT. Encoded protein: CASSLRHFPGDTEAFF.

Concerning this clone itself: The same CDR3 also results from other DNA sequences found in this sample. CDR3 sequence (DNA): TGCGCCAGCAGCAGGACTAGCGGATACAATGAGCAGTTCTTC. Encoded protein: CASSRTSGYNEQFF. The chain uses TRBV5-1 and TRBJ2-1, with TRBD2 matching 10 bases. Losses at the gene ends were 4 bases for V and 4 bases for J; bases not matched to a gene: 2. Germline-derived CDR1 and CDR2 are SGHRS and YFSETQ. CDR3 length: 14 residues. The whole variable domain, filled in from reference TRBV5-1 and TRBJ2-1, reads KAGVTQTPRYLIKTRGQQVTLSCSPISGHRSVSWYQQTPGQGLQFLFEYFSETQRNKGNFPGRFSGRQFSNSRSEMNVSTLELGDSALYLCASSRTSGYNEQFFGPGTRLTVL.

The chain recombines TRBV11-2 with TRBJ2-5, with 8 nucleotides matching TRBD1. This CDR3 has 16 amino acids. J gave up 5 bases and V 4 bases, and 12 bases lay outside the gene matches. Looked up from germline, CDR1 is SGHAT and CDR2 is FQNNGV. The CDR3 region has the DNA TGTGCCAGCAGCTCAGGACAGGACAGGGTGTTCGAGACCCAGTACTTC. It encodes CASSSGQDRVFETQYF.

The J gene is TRBJ2-7, the V gene TRBV7-8; TRBD2 is a possible D gene (5 bases). Trimming shortened V by 3 bases and J by 3 bases, and 15 bases separated the two germline ends. Germline CDR1 SGHVS, CDR2 FQNEAQ. This CDR3 is 15 amino acids long. The DNA of the CDR3 is TGTGCCAGCAGCTTGCCGGGGAGAGGGAACTACGAGCAGTACTTC. It specifies CASSLPGRGNYEQYF.

The chain has TRBV10-2 and TRBJ2-1; D gene uncertain. CDR1 is WSHSY, CDR2 SAAADI, per germline. V was shortened by 0 bases and J by 0 bases, with 6 bases between the two germline ends. This CDR3 is 15 amino acids long. The CDR3 DNA sequence: TGCGCCAGCAGTGAGTCGGCAGACTCCTACAATGAGCAGTTCTTC. Amino acids: CASSESADSYNEQFF.

The chain has TRBV6-5 and TRBJ1-6; a weak D match, TRBD1 (6 bases). This CDR3 contains 14 residues. Germline V gene lookup returns CDR1 MNHEY and CDR2 SVGAGI. The V end lost 8 bases, the J end lost 7 bases, and 15 bases lay between the germline ends. The CDR3 protein is CASGQNRANSPLHF. The CDR3 DNA sequence: TGTGCCAGCGGGCAAAACAGGGCGAATTCACCCCTCCACTTT.

This clone was picked up a small number of times. This chain uses TRBV19 with TRBJ1-2; D unclear. With 6 bases removed from V and 6 bases from J, the gap between germline ends came to 17 bases. Germline V gives CDR1 LNHDA, CDR2 SQIVND (reference sequence). The CDR3 has 14 amino acids. The chain's CDR3 is CASSRAGVDNGYTF. CDR3 sequence (DNA): TGTGCCAGTAGCCGAGCCGGGGTTGACAATGGCTACACCTTC.

This clone was detected many times. V and J are TRBV11-3 and TRBJ2-1, with D perhaps TRBD2 (6 bases). V lost 5 bases and J 2 bases, leaving 13 bases between the germline ends. Germline loops: CDR1 SGHNT, CDR2 YENEEA. CDR3 length: 15 amino acids. The CDR3 reads CASSARDLTYNEQFF. DNA for the CDR3: TGTGCCAGCAGCGCTCGGGACTTGACCTACAATGAGCAGTTCTTC.

This clone was counted at least ten times. The genes are TRBV4-3 and TRBJ1-5, with 8 positions matching TRBD1. The V segment lost 0 bases and the J segment 7 bases; nucleotides outside the gene matches: 2. Germline V gene lookup returns CDR1 LGHNA and CDR2 YSLEER. The CDR3 has 14 residues. This chain's CDR3 is CASSQDDRGQPQHF. The CDR3 DNA is TGCGCCAGCAGCCAAGATGACAGGGGCCAGCCCCAGCATTTT.